Listed below are T cell receptor beta chains from one sample, sequenced in a study of blood T cells in healthy people across ages. MiXCR was run by TCRdb on the 5' RACE reads, yielding one entry per CDR3 protein. Of around 670,000 distinct CDR3 sequences listed, about 30% are singletons. Sequencing was done on a sample of blood. All receptors derive from an elderly woman in good health. The CDR3 runs from the conserved cysteine through the conserved F or W. Each record gives: D gene, J gene, V gene, clone size, CDR3 protein, CDR3 DNA. D genes are given only for firm matches. Clone size is shown for a subset of rows, as once, few, many or a class of expanded clone.

D: .
J: TRBJ2-3
V: TRBV10-3
size: .
CDR3: CTIGRRGESTDTQYF
DNA: TGTACCATCGGGAGGAGGGGGGAAAGCACAGATACGCAGTATTTT

D: .
J: TRBJ1-2
V: TRBV12-3/TRBV12-4
size: many
CDR3: CASSPGRLNYGYTF
DNA: TGTGCCAGCAGTCCCGGACGGCTTAACTATGGCTACACCTTC

D: TRBD1
J: TRBJ2-4
V: TRBV7-2
size: few
CDR3: CASSFRQGGAKNIQYF
DNA: TGTGCCAGCAGCTTCAGACAGGGTGGCGCCAAAAACATTCAGTACTTC

D: TRBD2
J: TRBJ2-4
V: TRBV5-5
size: many
CDR3: CASSSPGLADTKNIQYF
DNA: TGTGCCAGCAGCTCACCGGGACTAGCGGATACCAAAAACATTCAGTACTTC

D: TRBD2
J: TRBJ2-7
V: TRBV5-1
size: few
CDR3: CASLLTSGTNEQYF
DNA: TGCGCCAGTTTGCTTACTAGCGGTACAAATGAGCAGTACTTC

D: .
J: TRBJ1-3
V: TRBV20-1
size: .
CDR3: CSAAGEDGNTIYF
DNA: TGCAGTGCTGCTGGGGAGGACGGAAACACCATATATTTT

D: .
J: TRBJ1-2
V: TRBV7-2
size: once
CDR3: CASSLGNRVEGYTF
DNA: TGTGCCAGCAGCTTAGGTAACAGGGTGGAAGGCTACACCTTC

D: TRBD2
J: TRBJ2-3
V: TRBV30
size: many
CDR3: CAWKRGWGTDTQYF
DNA: TGTGCCTGGAAGCGGGGATGGGGCACAGATACGCAGTATTTT

D: .
J: TRBJ1-2
V: TRBV6-5
size: many
CDR3: CASSTGSPEYGYTF
DNA: TGTGCCAGCAGTACAGGTTCTCCCGAGTATGGCTACACCTTC

D: .
J: TRBJ2-7
V: TRBV5-1
size: many
CDR3: CASSLGAVLRGSYEQYF
DNA: TGCGCCAGCAGCTTGGGGGCAGTATTAAGAGGATCTTACGAGCAGTACTTC

D: .
J: TRBJ2-4
V: TRBV4-3
size: .
CDR3: CASSTKNIQYF
DNA: TGCGCCAGCAGTACCAAAAACATTCAGTACTTC

D: .
J: TRBJ2-1
V: TRBV20-1
size: .
CDR3: CSARGPGWGEQNEQFF
DNA: TGCAGTGCTAGGGGGCCCGGCTGGGGCGAACAGAATGAGCAGTTCTTC

D: .
J: TRBJ1-5
V: TRBV28
size: many
CDR3: CASSSTSAGYQPQHF
DNA: TGTGCCAGCAGTTCGACCTCAGCAGGATATCAGCCCCAGCATTTT

D: .
J: TRBJ1-4
V: TRBV19
size: few
CDR3: CASSIDLRTTNEKLFF
DNA: TGTGCCAGTAGTATAGATCTCCGCACAACTAATGAAAAACTGTTTTTT

D: .
J: TRBJ2-5
V: TRBV7-2
size: .
CDR3: CAGSPVLNRPREGTQYF
DNA: TGTGCCGGCAGCCCGGTGTTAAATCGTCCCCGGGAAGGGACCCAGTACTTC

D: TRBD1
J: TRBJ2-7
V: TRBV30
size: many
CDR3: CAWSVGATGGREQYF
DNA: TGTGCCTGGAGTGTAGGTGCGACAGGGGGGCGCGAGCAGTACTTC

D: .
J: TRBJ1-1
V: TRBV4-2
size: few
CDR3: CASSQDSAGWNTEAFF
DNA: TGTGCCAGCAGCCAAGATTCAGCAGGATGGAACACTGAAGCTTTCTTT